The 28 T cell receptor beta chains reported below all come from one sample, sequenced in a study of T cell repertoires in cytomegalovirus infection. A single record per CDR3 protein comes from TCRdb applying MiXCR to the reads. This sample has some 940,000 distinct CDR3 sequences, with roughly 30% found just once. These receptors lack a known antigen. The material sequenced was cultured CD8+ T cells from PBMCs, taken from culture after CMV antigen stimulation. All receptors derive from a human donor in good health (CMV status not recorded). Some clones in this sample may be carry-over from other donors' samples.

This clonotype has only a few counts. The rearrangement links TRBV7-6 to TRBJ2-5; a possible D gene is TRBD2 (5 bases). Germline CDR1 and CDR2: SGHVS and FNYEAQ. The CDR3 covers 15 residues. Trimming pared 1 base from V and 0 bases from J, leaving 9 bases between. The CDR3 region has the DNA TGTGCCAGCAGCTTAGTACCGGGGTACCAAGAGACCCAGTACTTC. Residues: CASSLVPGYQETQYF.

This chain links TRBV7-8 with TRBJ2-1, with 8 positions matching TRBD2. The J segment lost 1 base and the V segment lost 5 bases, leaving 4 bases of the junction unmatched. This CDR3 is 15 amino acids long. In germline, CDR1 is SGHVS, CDR2 FQNEAQ. The CDR3 bases are TGTGCCAGCAGCCAACAGCGGGGGTCCTACAATGAGCAGTTCTTC. It codes for CASSQQRGSYNEQFF.

This clonotype was found a few times. V gene TRBV6-5 combines with J gene TRBJ2-3; tentatively, D is TRBD1 (5 bases). The CDR3 has 15 amino acids. From germline, CDR1 is MNHEY and CDR2 SVGAGI. The germline V and J ends were trimmed by 2 bases and 1 base, with 10 bases remaining between them. The CDR3 here is CASSYRGSRTDTQYF. CDR3 sequence (DNA): TGTGCCAGCAGTTACAGGGGCAGTCGCACAGATACGCAGTATTTT.

This clonotype was found a few times. This sequence joins TRBV6-5 and TRBJ1-5; TRBD1 is a possible D gene (5 bases). The V gene's germline CDR1 is MNHEY and CDR2 SVGAGI. CDR3 length: 13 residues. The V gene lost 5 bases and the J gene lost 4 bases, with 9 bases spanning the gap. CDR3 amino acids: CASSPQANQPQHF. The CDR3 DNA follows: TGTGCCAGCAGTCCACAGGCAAATCAGCCCCAGCATTTT.

The table lists this clonotype with a few counts. The rearrangement links TRBV19 to TRBJ1-1; the D gene is possibly TRBD1 (5 bases). CDR3 size: 13 residues. Germline CDR1 and CDR2: LNHDA and SQIVND (reference sequence). The V and J ends lost 3 bases and 5 bases respectively, with 10 bases between them. In DNA, the CDR3 is TGTGCCAGTAGTATCGGGTGGGGGACTGAAGCTTTCTTT. Protein: CASSIGWGTEAFF.

This clonotype was counted ten times or more. The chain uses TRBV12-3 or TRBV12-4 and TRBJ2-7; 11 bases fit TRBD1. CDR3 length: 14 amino acids. V shed 4 bases and J 4 bases; nucleotides not matched to a gene: 3. The DNA for the CDR3 is TGTGCCAGCAGTTGGGGGACAGGGGGGTACGAGCAGTACTTC. Residues: CASSWGTGGYEQYF.

This clonotype has more than one count but fewer than ten. The CDR3 DNA sequence: TGTGCCAGCAGCTTGCAGGGCCCTGTGGAGACCCAGTACTTC. Translation gives CASSLQGPVETQYF. This chain connects TRBV5-5 to TRBJ2-5, with D possibly matching TRBD1 (5 bases). CDR1 SGHKS and CDR2 YYEKEE come from the germline V gene (reference sequence). V was clipped by 1 base and J by 5 bases, with 12 bases between them. The CDR3 is 14 amino acids.

The sample holds one count of this clonotype. This chain joins TRBV29-1 and TRBJ1-2; maybe TRBD1 (6 bases). This CDR3 has 12 residues. Trimming left V 6 bases short and J 2 bases short, with 10 bases between. CDR1 is SQVTM, CDR2 ANQGSEA, per germline. CDR3 nucleotides: TGCAGCGTCTTCACAGGGAACTATGGCTACACCTTC. Its protein is CSVFTGNYGYTF.

This clonotype was found a few times. The chain links TRBV20-1 to TRBJ2-1; tentative D call: TRBD2 (5 bases). V was cut by 1 base and J by 3 bases, with 16 bases left in between. This CDR3 has 16 residues. From germline, CDR1 is DFQATT and CDR2 SNEGSKA (reference sequence). The CDR3 DNA follows: TGCAGTGCTAGAGGAACCGGGGTGGGCAGCTACAATGAGCAGTTCTTC. This sequence encodes CSARGTGVGSYNEQFF.

CDR3: CASSQGQGDEQYV. As DNA, the CDR3 is TGCGCCAGCAGCCAAGGACAGGGCGACGAGCAGTACGTC. The V and J genes are TRBV4-1 and TRBJ2-7, with 7 bases that match TRBD1. The CDR3 totals 13 residues. Germline CDR1 reads MGHRA; CDR2 reads YSYEKL. Trimming took 1 base from V and 5 from J; bases not matched to a gene: 2.

The table lists this clonotype with many counts. The chain carries TRBV2 and TRBJ1-1; possibly TRBD1 for D (6 bases). The V end was cut by 3 bases, the J end by 0 bases, with 14 bases between. The CDR3 runs to 16 residues. CDR1 is SNHLY and CDR2 is FYNNEI in the germline V gene. The CDR3 loop is CASSESLGGLNTEAFF. Written as DNA, the CDR3 is TGTGCCAGCAGTGAGTCTCTAGGGGGGTTGAACACTGAAGCTTTCTTT.

The rearrangement uses TRBV9 and TRBJ1-3; no reliable D call. Germline V gene lookup returns CDR1 SGDLS and CDR2 YYNGEE. The germline V and J ends were trimmed by 0 bases and 6 bases, with 10 bases remaining between them. The CDR3 is made up of 14 amino acids. DNA of the CDR3: TGTGCCAGCAGCGTAGAGGATTCCCCAAACACCATATATTTT. Translating gives CASSVEDSPNTIYF.

The chain links TRBV14 to TRBJ1-1, with D hard to call. The CDR3 totals 13 residues. From germline, CDR1 is SGHDN and CDR2 FVKESK. V dropped 0 bases and J dropped 11 bases, with 13 bases sitting between them. The CDR3 DNA reads TGTGCCAGCAGCCAAGATAAACGGTTGGGGGCTTTCTTT. Translating gives CASSQDKRLGAFF.

In this sample, this clonotype turned up a few times. In DNA form, the CDR3 reads TGCGCCAGCAGCCAGGGTAGACAGGGGGCCGGCTATGGCTACACCTTC. Amino acid sequence: CASSQGRQGAGYGYTF. The V and J genes are TRBV4-1 and TRBJ1-2, with TRBD1 identical over 10 bases. Germline CDR1 MGHRA, CDR2 YSYEKL. V lost 3 bases, J lost 4 bases, and 8 bases stayed unmatched. The CDR3 spans 16 residues.

The chain is built from TRBV27 and TRBJ2-1; 7 bases are shared with TRBD1. V was pared by 5 bases and J by 3 bases, with 4 bases of the junction left unmatched. The CDR3 is made up of 14 amino acids. Germline CDR1 is MNHEY and CDR2 is SMNVEV (reference sequence). CDR3 coding DNA: TGTGCCAGCAGTCAGGGACAGTACTACAATGAGCAGTTCTTC. This codes for CASSQGQYYNEQFF.

J is TRBJ2-7 and V is TRBV4-1; tentative D call: TRBD1 (6 bases). Germline V gene sequence: CDR1 MGHRA, CDR2 YSYEKL. The CDR3 spans 13 residues. Trimming removed 1 base from V and 5 bases from J, with 9 bases in between. The CDR3 nucleotides read TGCGCCAGCAGCCAAGTAGGGGGTGACGAGCAGTACTTC. This translates into CASSQVGGDEQYF.

The sample holds many counts of this clonotype. The rearrangement links TRBV6-5 to TRBJ1-6; possible D gene TRBD1, 6 bases. CDR3 length: 18 amino acids. V was pared by 0 bases and J by 8 bases, with 20 bases between. Looked up from germline, CDR1 is MNHEY and CDR2 is SVGAGI. The CDR3 sequence: CASSYSAGEEGIHSPLHF. The CDR3 DNA is TGTGCCAGCAGTTACTCGGCAGGGGAGGAGGGGATTCATTCACCCCTCCACTTT.

The rearrangement links TRBV25-1 to TRBJ2-7; D perhaps matches TRBD2 (5 bases). CDR1 MGHDK and CDR2 SYGVNS come from the germline V gene. The CDR3 sequence is 14 residues long. V gave up 0 bases and J gave up 4 bases, with 10 bases separating them. In nucleotides, the CDR3 is TGTGCCAGCAGTGAATATATCGGGAATTACGAGCAGTACTTC. It yields the protein CASSEYIGNYEQYF.

The chain has TRBV12-3 or TRBV12-4 and TRBJ2-3; tentative D call: TRBD2 (7 bases). V was trimmed by 7 bases and J by 1 base, leaving 12 bases between them. The CDR3 is 14 residues long. CDR3 nucleotides: TGTGCCAGCATCAAGGGGGGGGGCACAGATACGCAGTATTTT. Residues: CASIKGGGTDTQYF.

The chain couples TRBV18 to TRBJ1-2; D not resolved. The V gene's germline CDR1 is KGHSH and CDR2 LQKENI. The germline V and J ends were trimmed by 0 bases and 0 bases, with 8 bases remaining between them. The CDR3 is made up of 15 amino acids. For the CDR3, the DNA is TGTGCCAGCTCACCACCGCAAAGACCTAACTATGGCTACACCTTC. This codes for CASSPPQRPNYGYTF. Together with reference TRBV18 and TRBJ1-2, the CDR3 gives the full variable domain: NAGVMQNPRHLVRRRGQEARLRCSPMKGHSHVYWYRQLPEEGLKFMVYLQKENIIDESGMPKERFSAEFPKEGPSILRIQQVVRGDSAAYFCASSPPQRPNYGYTFGSGTRLTVV.

In nucleotides, the CDR3 is TGTGCCAGCAGTTATGGGACACCAAATGAAAAACTGTTTTTT. Translated: CASSYGTPNEKLFF. This chain connects TRBV6-5 to TRBJ1-4; maybe TRBD1 (6 bases). The V end was cut by 3 bases, the J end by 5 bases, with 10 bases between. Germline V gene sequence: CDR1 MNHEY, CDR2 SVGAGI. CDR3 length: 14 residues.

This clonotype was found a few times. The rearrangement links TRBV6-1 to TRBJ2-7; tentatively, D is TRBD2 (6 bases). The V gene's germline CDR1 is MNHNS and CDR2 SASEGT. This CDR3 has 15 amino acids. V lost 6 bases, J lost 4 bases, and 19 bases lay in between. In DNA, the CDR3 is TGTGCCAGCAGCAGAAAGACGGGGGAACGATACGAGCAGTACGTC. Its translation is CASSRKTGERYEQYV.

This chain joins TRBV27 and TRBJ1-2; D gene unclear. The CDR3 runs 15 residues. Germline assignment: CDR1 MNHEY and CDR2 SMNVEV (reference sequence). V was trimmed by 2 bases and J by 2 bases, leaving 12 bases between them. The CDR3 loop is CASSLGYPENYGYTF. CDR3 nucleotides: TGTGCCAGCAGTTTAGGGTACCCCGAAAACTATGGCTACACCTTC.

The rearrangement links TRBV20-1 to TRBJ2-3; 7 bases map to TRBD2. The CDR3 has 13 residues. V lost 5 bases and J lost 0; bases outside the gene matches: 2. The germline gives CDR1 DFQATT, CDR2 SNEGSKA (reference sequence). The chain's CDR3 is CSARLASTDTQYF. The DNA for the CDR3 is TGCAGTGCTCGACTAGCAAGCACAGATACGCAGTATTTT.

This clonotype was detected a few times. The V and J genes are TRBV7-8 and TRBJ2-2; D assignment may be TRBD1 or TRBD2 (5 bases each). The CDR3 runs 15 residues. V was trimmed by 7 bases and J by 5 bases, leaving 17 bases between them. The germline CDR1 and CDR2 sequences are SGHVS and FQNEAQ. The CDR3 here is CASTKEGFLTGELFF. The CDR3 DNA is TGTGCCAGCACAAAAGAGGGGTTTTTGACCGGGGAGCTGTTTTTT.

As to this clonotype: Given a much more abundant clone one base away, this may be a read error. In nucleotides, the CDR3 is TGTGCCAGCAGCTCGGGTAGCTGGGAGCTGTATTTT. It specifies CASSSGSWELYF. The chain carries TRBV7-2 and TRBJ2-2; possibly TRBD2 for D (5 bases). Germline V CDR1 and CDR2: SGHTA, FQGNSA. The CDR3 consists of 12 residues.

This clonotype was observed a single time. J is TRBJ1-5 and V is TRBV27; D is undetermined. Trimming removed 2 bases at V and 3 bases at J, with 8 bases between. The CDR3 extends over 14 amino acids. Germline V gives CDR1 MNHEY, CDR2 SMNVEV (reference sequence). CDR3 sequence: CASSLIGINQPQHF. As DNA, the CDR3 is TGTGCCAGCAGTTTAATCGGAATCAATCAGCCCCAGCATTTT.

At least ten counts were recorded for this clonotype. The rearrangement uses TRBV6-1 and TRBJ2-1; D is perhaps TRBD1 or TRBD2 (5 bases each). The CDR3 is 17 amino acids. The V end was cut by 4 bases, the J end by 9 bases, with 25 bases between. Germline V lookup: CDR1 MNHNS, CDR2 SASEGT. Written as DNA, the CDR3 is TGTGCCAGCAGTGGATCCGGGACCTACACTTTGGAACTTGAGCAGTTCTTC. It is translated as CASSGSGTYTLELEQFF.